The sequence of this T cell receptor beta chain was determined in a study of T cell changes during pregnancy in multiple sclerosis (dated by TCRdb to between 2018 and 2021). A note on the overall study: The study examined how the T cell repertoire changed over the course of pregnancy in women with multiple sclerosis.

This clone was seen a handful of times. The antigen it recognizes is unknown. Base qualities are not at hand, and no much larger clone is one base apart. The library relied on the immunoSEQ multiplex PCR assay. The table comes from immuneACCESS by way of TCRdb, which keeps in-frame sequences with V and J called. Part of the clones is missing from these tables; in studies checked, under half for an unresolved V gene and the rest for unknown reasons. Recorded for this sample are roughly 47,000 clones; over 75% of them occurred a single time. Approximately 8% of the sample comes from the top ten. The CDR3 measures 12 amino acids from cysteine to phenylalanine. The entry retains the CDR3 DNA only, 36 bases that are in frame from base 1. Reading the germline V gene (reference sequence) gives CDR1 MNHEY and CDR2 SMNVEV. Trimming accounts for 8 bases at V and 4 bases at J, while the number of junction bases matched to no gene is 3.

Recombination connected TRBV27 to TRBJ1-1, with TRBD1 identical over 8 junction bases. The TCR originated in a female donor with multiple sclerosis, enrolled in a pregnancy study. The material was CD8+ T cells from peripheral blood mononuclear cells, obtained in the second trimester of pregnancy. CDR3 protein: CASSTGATEAFF. The DNA sequence is given as TGTGCCAGCTCGACAGGGGCCACTGAAGCTTTCTTT.